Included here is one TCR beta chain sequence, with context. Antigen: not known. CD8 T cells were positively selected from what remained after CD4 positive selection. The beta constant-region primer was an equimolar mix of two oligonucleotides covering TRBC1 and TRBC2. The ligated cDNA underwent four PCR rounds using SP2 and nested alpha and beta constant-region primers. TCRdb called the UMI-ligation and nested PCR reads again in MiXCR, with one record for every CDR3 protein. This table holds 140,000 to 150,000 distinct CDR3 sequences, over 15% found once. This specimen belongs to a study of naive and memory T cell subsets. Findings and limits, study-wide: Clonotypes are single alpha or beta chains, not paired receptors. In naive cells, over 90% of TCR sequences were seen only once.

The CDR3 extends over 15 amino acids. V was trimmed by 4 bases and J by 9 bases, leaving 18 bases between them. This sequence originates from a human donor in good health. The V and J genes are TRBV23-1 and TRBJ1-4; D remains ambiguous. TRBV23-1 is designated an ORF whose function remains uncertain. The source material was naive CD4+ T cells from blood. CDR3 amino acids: CASSLEGLTMKKLFF. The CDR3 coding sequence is TGCGCCAGCAGTCTGGAGGGCCTGACGATGAAAAAACTGTTTTTT.